This T cell receptor (beta chain) was sequenced during a study of cytomegalovirus exposure and HLA in healthy donors. For the study at large: The same platform as the roughly 670 first-cohort repertoires was used for the 90 to 150 validation repertoires, a later analysis reported. Whole-study results and caveats: The study listed 150 to 200 cytomegalovirus-associated TCR beta chains.

Sequencing was performed with immunoSEQ multiplex PCR; in TCRdb, only in-frame clones are kept and a portion is missing. The table includes a few hundred thousand clones, nearly 90% detected once. About this clone itself: Its antigen is unknown.

Germline CDR1 SGDLS, CDR2 YYNGEE. The CDR3 totals 15 residues. The V end lost 0 bases, the J end lost 2 bases, and 9 bases lay between the germline ends. This TCR came from a woman aged 18 to 35 in good health and CMV-seronegative. The chain combines TRBV9 with TRBJ2-1; D may be TRBD2 (6 bases). What was sequenced was PBMCs. The CDR3 loop reads CASSVAGETYNEQFF. The CDR3 DNA is TGTGCCAGCAGCGTAGCGGGGGAGACCTACAATGAGCAGTTCTTC.